The 29 T cell receptor beta chains given below trace back to one sample, sequenced in a study of blood T cell repertoires in COVID-19 (dated by TCRdb to 2020 to 2021). The receptor library was made with the immunoSEQ multiplex PCR assay. TCRdb carries this immuneACCESS record with in-frame sequences only. Its versions omit some clonotypes, under half of them owing to an unresolved V gene in the studies checked, with the rest unexplained. The sample table shows tens of thousands of clones, and around four fifths are seen once. The ten largest account for roughly 5.6% of the sample. The sequenced sample was peripheral blood. The origin of the receptors is a human donor in a cohort sampled during active COVID-19.

The V and J genes are TRBV28 and TRBJ1-3; D uncertain. The V and J ends lost 2 bases and 4 bases respectively, with 9 bases between them. There are 14 residues in the CDR3. Germline loops: CDR1 MDHEN, CDR2 SYDVKM. CDR3 in DNA: TGTGCCAGCAGTTTAGAACAGAGAGGAAACACCATATATTTT. The encoded protein is CASSLEQRGNTIYF.

J is TRBJ2-2 and V is TRBV6-4; 10 bases are a match to TRBD2. Germline loops: CDR1 MRHNA, CDR2 SNTAGT. This CDR3 region has 18 residues. V dropped 4 bases and J dropped 1; count of bases not matched to a gene: 9. Here the CDR3 DNA reads TGTGCCAGCAGTGTTCTCCCGGCTAGCGGGGGGAACACCGGGGAGCTGTTTTTT. Translation: CASSVLPASGGNTGELFF.

This chain joins TRBV2 and TRBJ2-5; 7 bases align to TRBD1. The CDR3 loop spans 15 amino acids. Germline V CDR1 and CDR2: SNHLY, FYNNEI. Trimming took 5 bases from V and 2 from J; bases not matched to a gene: 8. CDR3 nucleotide sequence: TGTGCCAGCAGTTTGGGACAGAGCCCTCAAGAGACCCAGTACTTC. Its translation: CASSLGQSPQETQYF. The whole variable domain, remainder taken from reference TRBV2 and TRBJ2-5, is EPEVTQTPSHQVTQMGQEVILRCVPISNHLYFYWYRQILGQKVEFLVSFYNNEISEKSEIFDDQFSVERPDGSNFTLKIRSTKLEDSAMYFCASSLGQSPQETQYFGPGTRLLVL.

The chain joins TRBV7-8 to TRBJ2-2; 8 bases agree with TRBD2. The junction had 7 bases not matched to a gene; V was cut back by 4 bases and J by 6 bases. Per the germline V gene, CDR1 is SGHVS and CDR2 is FQNEAQ. This CDR3 has 15 residues. The chain's CDR3 is CASSSMRRGAGELFF. The DNA of the CDR3 is TGTGCCAGCAGCTCGATGCGGCGGGGGGCCGGGGAGCTGTTTTTT.

This clone has a single count. The V and J genes are TRBV5-1 and TRBJ1-5, with 11 nucleotides matching TRBD1. The germline V gene encodes CDR1 SGHRS and CDR2 YFSETQ. With 2 bases clipped from V and 2 bases from J, the junction kept 9 bases outside the gene matches. The CDR3 extends over 18 amino acids. The CDR3: CASSLGTGGSRGNQPQHF. Written as DNA, the CDR3 is TGCGCCAGCAGCTTAGGGACAGGGGGATCGAGGGGCAATCAGCCCCAGCATTTT.

There are a few counts of this clone. V usage is TRBV7-8 and J usage is TRBJ2-1; D might be TRBD2 (5 bases). V was cut by 5 bases and J by 7 bases, with 18 bases left in between. Germline CDR1 SGHVS, CDR2 FQNEAQ. The CDR3 has 15 residues. The CDR3 bases are TGTGCCAGCAGCCCCGAGCTAGAAAGGGAGAATGAGCAGTTCTTC. This sequence encodes CASSPELERENEQFF.

This chain joins TRBV15 and TRBJ1-6; the D is unclear. Germline V lookup: CDR1 LNHNV, CDR2 YYDKDF (reference sequence). V was cut by 4 bases and J by 7 bases, with 5 bases left in between. CDR3 length: 12 residues. CDR3: CATSNRNSPLHF. The CDR3, as DNA: TGTGCCACCAGCAACCGGAATTCACCCCTCCACTTT.

V gene TRBV5-1 combines with J gene TRBJ2-3; no firm D call. Trimming cost V 0 bases and J 0 bases, with 8 bases left between them. From germline, CDR1 is SGHRS and CDR2 YFSETQ. This CDR3 spans 15 amino acids. The CDR3 region is CASSLEIRSTDTQYF. The DNA for the CDR3 is TGCGCCAGCAGCTTGGAAATCCGGAGCACAGATACGCAGTATTTT.

This chain connects TRBV30 to TRBJ1-4, with 9 positions matching TRBD1. The CDR3 contains 14 residues. Germline loops: CDR1 GTSNPN, CDR2 SVGIG (reference sequence). With V trimmed by 1 base and J by 5 bases, 2 bases remained unmatched. The CDR3 sequence is CAWSGGTGNEKLFF. CDR3 in DNA: TGTGCCTGGAGTGGGGGGACAGGGAATGAAAAACTGTTTTTT.

This chain uses TRBV5-1 with TRBJ2-3, with TRBD1 matching over 10 bases. Germline trimming cut 4 bases from V and 7 bases from J; bases unmatched to any gene: 6. The CDR3 totals 14 residues. Germline V gene sequence: CDR1 SGHRS, CDR2 YFSETQ. This CDR3 is CASSLPGQGNTQYF. In DNA form, the CDR3 reads TGCGCCAGCAGCCTGCCGGGACAGGGGAATACGCAGTATTTT. Complete variable domain (other parts from reference TRBV5-1 and TRBJ2-3): KAGVTQTPRYLIKTRGQQVTLSCSPISGHRSVSWYQQTPGQGLQFLFEYFSETQRNKGNFPGRFSGRQFSNSRSEMNVSTLELGDSALYLCASSLPGQGNTQYFGPGTRLTVL.

This chain uses TRBV5-4 with TRBJ1-4, with a tentative D call TRBD1 (5 bases). Germline CDR1 SGHNT, CDR2 YYREEE (reference sequence). The CDR3 covers 14 residues. Trimming shortened V by 0 bases and J by 5 bases, and 8 bases separated the two germline ends. The CDR3 loop is CASSLGSGNEKLFF. Written as DNA, the CDR3 is TGTGCCAGCAGCTTGGGCTCAGGGAATGAAAAACTGTTTTTT.

The J gene is TRBJ1-1, the V gene TRBV5-6; tentatively, D is TRBD1 (6 bases). Germline lookup yields CDR1 SGHDT and CDR2 YYEEEE. This CDR3 has 13 residues. The germline V and J ends were trimmed by 3 bases and 5 bases, with 11 bases remaining between them. CDR3 DNA: TGTGCCAGCAGCTCGACAGGTAGAACTGAAGCTTTCTTT. Protein sequence: CASSSTGRTEAFF.

V usage is TRBV7-2 and J usage is TRBJ2-7; 7 bases match TRBD1. This CDR3 spans 13 amino acids. Germline V lookup: CDR1 SGHTA, CDR2 FQGNSA. With 5 bases clipped from V and 2 bases from J, the junction kept 3 bases outside the gene matches. CDR3 protein: CASSRTGAYEQYF. In DNA, the CDR3 is TGTGCCAGCAGCCGGACAGGAGCCTACGAGCAGTACTTC.

The chain combines TRBV30 with TRBJ1-2; 11 bases are a match to TRBD1. Germline lookup yields CDR1 GTSNPN and CDR2 SVGIG (reference sequence). Trimming took 2 bases from V and 8 from J; bases not matched to a gene: 4. This CDR3 contains 13 residues. CDR3 region: CAWSPGQGAGYTF. The CDR3 DNA reads TGTGCCTGGAGTCCAGGACAGGGGGCGGGCTACACCTTC.

The chain joins TRBV14 to TRBJ2-1; the match to TRBD2 covers 10 bases. CDR1 and CDR2 (germline): SGHDN, FVKESK. With V trimmed by 9 bases and J by 3 bases, 5 bases remained unmatched. This CDR3 spans 14 amino acids. CDR3 bases: TGTGCCAGTACCGGGACTAGCGTCTACAATGAGCAGTTCTTC. Encoded protein: CASTGTSVYNEQFF.

This clone showed up just a few times. The chain carries TRBV5-1 and TRBJ2-2, with 9 bases lining up with TRBD1. The length of the CDR3 is 15 residues. CDR1 SGHRS and CDR2 YFSETQ come from the germline V gene. V shed 4 bases and J 4 bases; nucleotides not matched to a gene: 5. The CDR3 loop reads CASSVQGASTGELFF. The CDR3 nucleotides are TGCGCCAGCAGCGTACAGGGGGCGAGCACCGGGGAGCTGTTTTTT.

The gene calls are TRBV30 and TRBJ2-3, with 12 bases aligning to TRBD1. Germline CDR1 GTSNPN, CDR2 SVGIG (reference sequence). CDR3 length equals 20 residues. J lost 1 base, V lost 3 bases, and 17 bases had no gene match. CDR3 coding DNA: TGTGCCTGGAGCCATCCGGGACAGGGGGCCAGGAGTTGGCGCACAGATACGCAGTATTTT. This translates into CAWSHPGQGARSWRTDTQYF.

The V gene is TRBV30, the J gene TRBJ1-6; D is uncertain. CDR1 GTSNPN and CDR2 SVGIG come from the germline V gene (reference sequence). Trimming removed 4 bases from V and 0 bases from J, with 13 bases in between. This CDR3 is built from 16 residues. The CDR3 reads CAWNLAQSSYNSPLHF. The CDR3 DNA follows: TGTGCCTGGAATCTGGCACAGAGCTCCTATAATTCACCCCTCCACTTT. The complete variable domain, with remaining parts taken from reference TRBV30 and TRBJ1-6, reads SQTIHQWPATLVQPVGSPLSLECTVEGTSNPNLYWYRQAAGRGLQLLFYSVGIGQISSEVPQNLSASRPQDRQFILSSKKLLLSDSGFYLCAWNLAQSSYNSPLHFGNGTRLTVT.

The rearrangement joins TRBV11-2 to TRBJ2-1, with 7 bases lining up with TRBD1. Looked up from germline, CDR1 is SGHAT and CDR2 is FQNNGV. The J segment lost 7 bases and the V segment lost 1 base, leaving 7 bases of the junction unmatched. This CDR3 has 15 amino acids. The CDR3 is CASSLATGQSNEQFF. DNA of the CDR3: TGTGCCAGCAGCTTAGCTACGGGACAGTCTAATGAGCAGTTCTTC. The full variable domain, its missing parts supplied by reference TRBV11-2 and TRBJ2-1, is EAGVAQSPRYKIIEKRQSVAFWCNPISGHATLYWYQQILGQGPKLLIQFQNNGVVDDSQLPKDRFSAERLKGVDSTLKIQPAKLEDSAVYLCASSLATGQSNEQFFGPGTRLTVL.

This chain joins TRBV5-4 and TRBJ1-2; possible D gene TRBD1, 6 bases. The germline V and J ends were trimmed by 1 base and 5 bases, with 15 bases remaining between them. Germline V lookup: CDR1 SGHNT, CDR2 YYREEE (reference sequence). This CDR3 has 15 amino acids. The CDR3 here is CASSLPTGGLYGYTF. The DNA for the CDR3 is TGTGCCAGCAGCTTGCCGACAGGCGGCTTATATGGCTACACCTTC.

This chain uses TRBV6-1 with TRBJ2-3, with 14 bases fitting TRBD2. Germline CDR1 is MNHNS and CDR2 is SASEGT. CDR3 length: 16 residues. Losses at the gene ends were 4 bases for V and 4 bases for J; bases not matched to a gene: 4. Here the CDR3 reads CASSGLAGGWADTQYF. Written as DNA, the CDR3 is TGTGCCAGCAGTGGACTAGCGGGGGGGTGGGCAGATACGCAGTATTTT.

This clone was counted a single time. The chain employs TRBV11-2 and TRBJ2-1; 11 nucleotides line up with TRBD1. This CDR3 is 15 amino acids long. In germline, CDR1 is SGHAT, CDR2 FQNNGV. The ends lost 6 bases at V and 8 bases at J; junction bases unmatched: 9. CDR3 DNA sequence: TGTGCCAGCAGATCCGGACAGGGGGCTTTCTATGAGCAGTTCTTC. As protein: CASRSGQGAFYEQFF.

The V gene is TRBV15, the J gene TRBJ2-7; 7 bases align to TRBD1. J gave up 4 bases and V 1 base, and 10 bases lay outside the gene matches. Germline V lookup: CDR1 LNHNV, CDR2 YYDKDF (reference sequence). The CDR3 length is 16 residues. CDR3 DNA sequence: TGTGCCACCAGCAGAGTGTCGGGCAGGGGGAATTACGAGCAGTACTTC. Translation gives CATSRVSGRGNYEQYF.

The count of this clone is one. The rearrangement links TRBV15 to TRBJ2-3, with D possibly being TRBD2 (6 bases). The V gene lost 0 bases and the J gene lost 2 bases, with 9 bases spanning the gap. The germline gives CDR1 LNHNV, CDR2 YYDKDF (reference sequence). The CDR3 is 15 amino acids. CDR3 coding DNA: TGTGCCACCAGCAGAGATGGGGGGTTCACAGATACGCAGTATTTT. This codes for CATSRDGGFTDTQYF.

The rearrangement joins TRBV2 to TRBJ2-1, with D possibly being TRBD2 (5 bases). This CDR3 is 16 amino acids long. V dropped 5 bases and J dropped 7 bases, with 21 bases sitting between them. Germline assignment: CDR1 SNHLY and CDR2 FYNNEI. The CDR3 DNA follows: TGTGCCAGCAGTAGTCTGCCCCCAAGGACGGGGAATGAGCAGTTCTTC. Its protein product is CASSSLPPRTGNEQFF.

The rearrangement joins TRBV12-3 or TRBV12-4 to TRBJ1-5; D uncertain. Trimming shortened V by 3 bases and J by 4 bases, and 4 bases separated the two germline ends. The CDR3 sequence is 12 residues long. The CDR3 loop reads CASSFFNQPQHF. The CDR3 region has the DNA TGTGCCAGCAGTTTCTTTAATCAGCCCCAGCATTTT.

The chain employs TRBV7-9 and TRBJ1-4, with D perhaps TRBD1 (5 bases). Trimming left V 0 bases short and J 8 bases short, with 10 bases between. Germline CDR1 and CDR2: SEHNR and FQNEAQ (reference sequence). The CDR3 is made up of 14 amino acids. CDR3 residues: CASSLAREGEKLFF. CDR3 nucleotide sequence: TGTGCCAGCAGCTTAGCCAGGGAGGGCGAAAAACTGTTTTTT.

This chain connects TRBV7-6 to TRBJ2-6; 7 nucleotides agree with TRBD1. The CDR3 runs 16 residues. Germline V gene lookup returns CDR1 SGHVS and CDR2 FNYEAQ. Losses at the gene ends were 3 bases for V and 2 bases for J; bases not matched to a gene: 4. The CDR3 reads CASSFGQGAGANVLTF. The CDR3 coding sequence is TGTGCCAGCAGCTTCGGCCAGGGGGCTGGGGCCAACGTCCTGACTTTC.

The chain carries TRBV6-5 and TRBJ2-7, with D possibly being TRBD1 (6 bases). Germline CDR1 reads MNHEY; CDR2 reads SVGAGI. CDR3 length equals 13 residues. V lost 6 bases and J 2 bases, leaving 11 bases between the germline ends. The CDR3 loop is CASSRTEAYEQYF. The CDR3 DNA sequence: TGTGCCAGCAGCCGGACAGAAGCCTACGAGCAGTACTTC.